Each of the 27 T cell receptor beta chains below was sequenced from the same sample in a study of vaccination and CD4 T cells after COVID-19. The Oncomine TCR Beta short-read assay was what sequenced the DNA obtained from cultured CD4+ T cells. TCRdb reanalysed the PCR reads using MiXCR and keeps one entry per CDR3 protein. The sample shows roughly 15,000 distinct CDR3 sequences, 78% of them seen only once. Treatment noted: roughly nine-day PBMC culture with coronavirus spike peptide pools or control peptides (ViraFEST assay). These receptors lack a known antigen. The material sequenced was CD4+ T cells from blood, cultured in vitro, taken after SARS-CoV-2 vaccination. These receptors originate from a human donor who received a COVID-19 vaccine.

The chain recombines TRBV5-4 with TRBJ2-5; TRBD2 matches at 7 bases. V gave up 0 bases and J gave up 5 bases; unmatched junction bases: 7. The CDR3 runs to 15 residues. Germline values: CDR1 SGHNT, CDR2 YYREEE (reference sequence). CDR3 region: CASSLGAGEGETQYF. In DNA, the CDR3 is TGTGCCAGCAGCTTGGGTGCCGGGGAGGGGGAGACCCAGTACTTC.

The chain carries TRBV2 and TRBJ2-5, with 10 bases fitting TRBD1. The CDR3 has 13 amino acids. Germline V gives CDR1 SNHLY, CDR2 FYNNEI. Trimming at V came to 6 bases and at J to 5 bases, leaving 3 bases not matched to a gene. The CDR3 sequence is CASRGTGDETQYF. CDR3 DNA sequence: TGTGCCAGCAGGGGGACAGGGGATGAGACCCAGTACTTC.

The chain is built from TRBV4-1 and TRBJ2-6, with 11 bases aligning to TRBD1. Germline CDR1 is MGHRA and CDR2 is YSYEKL. This CDR3 contains 19 residues. Trimming took 2 bases from V and 1 from J; bases not matched to a gene: 7. CDR3 loop: CASSQRDRDRGSGANVLTF. CDR3 nucleotide sequence: TGCGCCAGCAGCCAACGAGATAGGGACAGGGGGTCTGGGGCCAACGTCCTGACTTTC.

The chain links TRBV30 to TRBJ2-3; 14 bases fit TRBD2. Germline CDR1 reads GTSNPN; CDR2 reads SVGIG (reference sequence). The J segment lost 2 bases and the V segment lost 4 bases, leaving 11 bases of the junction unmatched. The CDR3 runs 18 residues. In DNA form, the CDR3 reads TGTGCCTGGACCAGCCTGACTAGCGGGGGGGCTGTCACAGATACGCAGTATTTT. It encodes CAWTSLTSGGAVTDTQYF.

This clonotype was seen only a few times. This chain joins TRBV7-9 and TRBJ2-2, with 8 bases aligning to TRBD2. This CDR3 is built from 13 residues. Per germline, CDR1 SEHNR and CDR2 FQNEAQ (reference sequence). The CDR3 spells CADGGVDAGELFF. For the CDR3, the DNA is TGTGCGGACGGGGGGGTCGACGCCGGGGAGCTGTTTTTT.

The chain employs TRBV4-1 and TRBJ2-3, with 12 bases matching TRBD2. This CDR3 region has 16 residues. V trimming: 1 base; J trimming: 4 bases; junction bases outside the gene matches: 3. Germline V CDR1 and CDR2: MGHRA, YSYEKL. DNA of the CDR3: TGCGCCAGCAGCCAAGTGCCTAGCGGGGGGGCAGATACGCAGTATTTT. This encodes CASSQVPSGGADTQYF.

The V call is TRBV24-1, the J call TRBJ2-3, with D perhaps TRBD1 (5 bases). Germline V gene lookup returns CDR1 KGHDR and CDR2 SFDVKD. The CDR3 is 17 amino acids. Trimming took off 1 base at V and 0 bases at J, with 13 bases between the two ends. CDR3 in amino acids: CATSDFGGAQSTDTQYF. As DNA, the CDR3 is TGTGCCACCAGTGATTTCGGTGGGGCCCAAAGCACAGATACGCAGTATTTT.

The V gene is TRBV20-1, the J gene TRBJ2-3, with TRBD2 identical over 10 bases. The ends lost 4 bases at V and 4 bases at J; junction bases unmatched: 5. CDR3 size: 14 residues. Germline assignment: CDR1 DFQATT and CDR2 SNEGSKA (reference sequence). CDR3 region: CSATASGGPDTQYF. As DNA, the CDR3 is TGCAGTGCTACCGCTAGCGGGGGACCAGATACGCAGTATTTT.

V gene TRBV10-3 combines with J gene TRBJ2-5; D might be TRBD2 (7 bases). The germline V gene has CDR1 ENHRY and CDR2 SYGVKD. V lost 8 bases, J lost 5 bases, and 15 bases lay in between. This CDR3 is 13 amino acids long. CDR3 residues: CAIQGGADETQYF. The CDR3 DNA sequence: TGTGCCATCCAAGGGGGGGCCGACGAGACCCAGTACTTC.

V and J are TRBV19 and TRBJ2-4, with D unclear. The CDR3 is made up of 13 amino acids. Looked up from germline, CDR1 is LNHDA and CDR2 is SQIVND (reference sequence). V lost 3 bases and J lost 4, with 7 bases in between. The CDR3: CASSINGKNIQYF. For the CDR3, the DNA is TGTGCCAGTAGTATCAACGGGAAAAACATTCAGTACTTC.

There are a few counts of this clonotype. The rearrangement links TRBV2 to TRBJ1-1; D unclear. The CDR3 is made up of 14 amino acids. V shed 8 bases and J shed 0 bases, with 13 bases lying between them. The V gene's germline CDR1 is SNHLY and CDR2 FYNNEI. DNA of the CDR3: TGTGCCAGCTCAACTGGCCGCTTGAACACTGAAGCTTTCTTT. The encoded protein is CASSTGRLNTEAFF.

This chain joins TRBV10-3 and TRBJ2-5, with TRBD2 matching 11 bases. Trimming took 5 bases from V and 2 from J; bases not matched to a gene: 4. This CDR3 region has 15 residues. CDR1 ENHRY and CDR2 SYGVKD come from the germline V gene. CDR3 amino acids: CAISTGTSGQETQYF. The CDR3 DNA reads as TGTGCCATCAGTACCGGGACTAGCGGACAAGAGACCCAGTACTTC.

The chain joins TRBV2 to TRBJ1-6; D gene unclear. This CDR3 contains 17 residues. Germline loops: CDR1 SNHLY, CDR2 FYNNEI. V was trimmed by 6 bases and J by 5 bases, leaving 20 bases between them. DNA of the CDR3: TGTGCCAGCAGCGGAGACTTCGGGGATTTGGATAATTCACCCCTCCACTTT. Its protein product is CASSGDFGDLDNSPLHF.

The table lists this clonotype with a count of one. The rearrangement uses TRBV7-6 and TRBJ2-1; D may be TRBD2 (5 bases). Germline V CDR1 and CDR2: SGHVS, FNYEAQ. This CDR3 has 16 amino acids. Trimming pared 1 base from V and 6 bases from J, leaving 16 bases between. The CDR3 nucleotides read TGTGCCAGCAGCTTAGAACGGGGTGGAGGATTCAATGAGCAGTTCTTC. Its protein is CASSLERGGGFNEQFF.

The V and J genes are TRBV19 and TRBJ2-7, with TRBD1 identical over 8 bases. The CDR3 is made up of 15 amino acids. With 3 bases clipped from V and 5 bases from J, the junction kept 9 bases outside the gene matches. Germline V gene data show CDR1 as LNHDA and CDR2 as SQIVND (reference sequence). The CDR3 spells CASSMAGQGRDEQYF. The CDR3 DNA sequence: TGTGCCAGTAGTATGGCCGGACAGGGCAGGGACGAGCAGTACTTC.

The CDR3: CATKTGPKDSYNSPLHF. The CDR3 region has the DNA TGTGCCACAAAAACAGGGCCCAAAGACTCCTATAATTCACCCCTCCACTTT. The chain uses TRBV24-1 and TRBJ1-6; tentative D call: TRBD1 (6 bases). The CDR3 is 17 amino acids. V was trimmed by 10 bases and J by 0 bases, leaving 18 bases between them. The germline gives CDR1 KGHDR, CDR2 SFDVKD.

The rearrangement joins TRBV2 to TRBJ2-3; the match to TRBD1 covers 7 bases. The CDR3 extends over 18 amino acids. Per germline, CDR1 SNHLY and CDR2 FYNNEI. J lost 2 bases, V lost 6 bases, and 17 bases had no gene match. CDR3 sequence reads: CASRGARATTGPTDTQYF. In DNA, the CDR3 is TGTGCCAGCAGGGGGGCTCGGGCAACGACAGGGCCCACAGATACGCAGTATTTT.

This clonotype was detected a few times. The chain links TRBV23-1 to TRBJ2-4; 7 bases line up with TRBD1. TRBV23-1 is an open reading frame whose function is uncertain. This CDR3 comprises 11 residues. V lost 6 bases to trimming and J lost 11 bases; unmatched junction nucleotides: 4. CDR3 coding DNA: TGCGCCAGCAGAGGACAGGACTTTCAGTACTTC. Its translation is CASRGQDFQYF.

V is TRBV19 and J is TRBJ1-1; 7 bases agree with TRBD1. The CDR3 sequence is 15 residues long. Germline-derived CDR1 and CDR2 are LNHDA and SQIVND (reference sequence). V trimming: 2 bases; J trimming: 6 bases; junction bases outside the gene matches: 9. CDR3 nucleotide sequence: TGTGCCAGTAGTATAAGGGGGCCCGGAGTGTCTGAAGCTTTCTTT. This gives the protein CASSIRGPGVSEAFF. The full variable domain, rest sourced from reference TRBV19 and TRBJ1-1, is DGGITQSPKYLFRKEGQNVTLSCEQNLNHDAMYWYRQDPGQGLRLIYYSQIVNDFQKGDIAEGYSVSREKKESFPLTVTSAQKNPTAFYLCASSIRGPGVSEAFFGQGTRLTVV.

The sample holds a few counts of this clonotype. This chain uses TRBV30 with TRBJ1-2; 12 bases match TRBD1. CDR3 length equals 15 residues. Germline CDR1 and CDR2: GTSNPN and SVGIG (reference sequence). V shed 3 bases and J 4 bases; nucleotides not matched to a gene: 6. The DNA for the CDR3 is TGTGCCTGGAGGTGGGACAGGGGGCGTATCTATGGCTACACCTTC. It yields the protein CAWRWDRGRIYGYTF.

The rearrangement links TRBV30 to TRBJ1-5; D is ambiguous. CDR3 size: 16 residues. Trimming removed 1 base from V and 0 bases from J, with 13 bases in between. Germline V gives CDR1 GTSNPN, CDR2 SVGIG (reference sequence). The CDR3 spells CAWSGAAVFSNQPQHF. DNA of the CDR3: TGTGCCTGGAGTGGAGCGGCAGTTTTTAGCAATCAGCCCCAGCATTTT. Together with reference TRBV30 and TRBJ1-5, the CDR3 gives the full variable domain: SQTIHQWPATLVQPVGSPLSLECTVEGTSNPNLYWYRQAAGRGLQLLFYSVGIGQISSEVPQNLSASRPQDRQFILSSKKLLLSDSGFYLCAWSGAAVFSNQPQHFGDGTRLSIL.

This clonotype was seen only once. Written as DNA, the CDR3 is TGTGCCACCAGCAGAGATAGGTCGGGCGTGGACTATGGCTACACCTTC. Protein product: CATSRDRSGVDYGYTF. The J gene is TRBJ1-2, the V gene TRBV15; D is unresolved. The germline V and J ends were trimmed by 0 bases and 3 bases, with 14 bases remaining between them. The CDR3 runs to 16 residues. Germline lookup yields CDR1 LNHNV and CDR2 YYDKDF (reference sequence).

This chain connects TRBV14 to TRBJ2-1, with D perhaps TRBD1 (6 bases). V lost 2 bases, J lost 7 bases, and 15 bases lay in between. The germline V gene encodes CDR1 SGHDN and CDR2 FVKESK. The CDR3 covers 15 residues. The CDR3: CASSQKWGQGNEQFF. CDR3 sequence (DNA): TGTGCCAGCAGCCAAAAATGGGGGCAAGGGAATGAGCAGTTCTTC.

This clonotype was seen a single time. The rearrangement uses TRBV12-3 or TRBV12-4 and TRBJ2-5, with TRBD1 matching over 12 bases. The CDR3 totals 15 residues. V shed 5 bases, J shed 4 bases, and the junction held 5 bases outside the gene matches. Written as DNA, the CDR3 is TGTGCCAGCAGTCCCCGGGACAGGGGGCGAGAGACCCAGTACTTC. Translation: CASSPRDRGRETQYF.

The CDR3 loop is CASSLGGPNTEAFF. CDR3 sequence (DNA): TGTGCCAGCAGTTTGGGGGGACCGAACACTGAAGCTTTCTTT. This chain uses TRBV27 with TRBJ1-1, with D possibly being TRBD1 (5 bases). Germline loops: CDR1 MNHEY, CDR2 SMNVEV (reference sequence). This CDR3 is built from 14 residues. Trimming took off 3 bases at V and 1 base at J, with 9 bases between the two ends.

The J gene is TRBJ2-7, the V gene TRBV5-4; TRBD2 agrees at 7 bases. CDR1 SGHNT and CDR2 YYREEE come from the germline V gene (reference sequence). CDR3 size: 16 residues. Unmatched junction bases numbered 13, after V lost 0 bases and J lost 7 bases. The chain's CDR3 is CASSLAFGGEVREQYF. DNA for the CDR3: TGTGCCAGCAGCTTGGCCTTTGGGGGGGAGGTGAGGGAGCAGTACTTC.

The chain couples TRBV25-1 to TRBJ1-2; TRBD1 is a possible D gene (5 bases). Trimming stripped 2 bases from V and 7 bases from J, with 8 bases between. The CDR3 spans 12 residues. Germline V gene lookup returns CDR1 MGHDK and CDR2 SYGVNS. CDR3 loop: CASSEGQGGYTF. CDR3 DNA: TGTGCCAGCAGTGAAGGGCAGGGTGGCTACACCTTC.